This is a list of T cell receptor beta chains from one sample in a study of blood T cell repertoires in COVID-19. Repertoires were generated with immunoSEQ multiplex PCR, while TCRdb's copy carries only in-frame clones and drops some. The table has roughly 70,000 clones, approximately 84% seen once. The sequencing sample was made of peripheral blood. The source of these receptors is a woman aged 60-70 years with acute or convalescent COVID-19. The CDR3 runs from the conserved cysteine through the conserved F or W. A D gene is named only where the DNA matches it firmly. For some rows the clone size is stated as once, few or many, or as a class when expanded; others skip it.

j_gene,d_gene,abundance,v_gene,CDR3nt,CDR3aa
TRBJ1-1,.,.,TRBV21-1,TGTGCCAGCAGCAATAGGGAGGAGGGTTTCTCTAACACTGAAGCTTTCTTT,CASSNREEGFSNTEAFF
TRBJ1-1,TRBD1,.,TRBV2,TGTGCCAGCAGTTCACAGGGGAGGAACACTGAAGCTTTCTTT,CASSSQGRNTEAFF
TRBJ1-6,.,few,TRBV3-1/TRBV3-2,TGTGCCAGCAGCCAAGGAGATGCAGGGAATTCACCCCTCCACTTT,CASSQGDAGNSPLHF
TRBJ1-2,.,.,TRBV11-2,TGTGCCAGCAGCTTAGAGGGCAGCACTAACTATGGCTACACCTTC,CASSLEGSTNYGYTF
TRBJ2-1,.,.,TRBV29-1,TGCAGCGCCCTGGACTTAGGGAGCGCCCTCTACAATGAGCAGTTCTTC,CSALDLGSALYNEQFF
TRBJ2-1,.,.,TRBV24-1,TGTGCCACCAGTGACCAAAACAGGGAGCAGTTCTTC,CATSDQNREQFF
TRBJ1-2,.,few,TRBV5-1,TGCGCCAGCAGCTTAAGCTCCACACAGGATAACTATGGCTACACCTTC,CASSLSSTQDNYGYTF
TRBJ1-6,.,.,TRBV2,TGTGCCAGCAGTGGCCCACCCCCGGGACACTATAATTCACCCCTCCACTTT,CASSGPPPGHYNSPLHF
TRBJ2-1,TRBD2,.,TRBV19,TGTGCCAGTAGTATGACGGGACTAGCGGGGAAAGGAGGGGCCTACAATGAGCAGTTCTTC,CASSMTGLAGKGGAYNEQFF
TRBJ1-5,.,.,TRBV10-2,TGCGCCAGCAGTGAGTCGGGACTTGACAATCAGCCCCAGCATTTT,CASSESGLDNQPQHF
TRBJ1-3,.,few,TRBV7-9,TGTGCCAGCAGCTCCCGGGACAACTCTGGAAACACCATATATTTT,CASSSRDNSGNTIYF
TRBJ1-1,.,.,TRBV3-1/TRBV3-2,TGTGCCAGCAGCAAAACGACACCGAACACTGAAGCTTTCTTT,CASSKTTPNTEAFF
TRBJ2-2,TRBD2,few,TRBV10-3,TGTGCCATCAGTGAGTCGACTAGCTCCGGGGAGCTGTTTTTT,CAISESTSSGELFF